This T cell receptor beta chain was identified in a study of control samples from healthy donors and cancer patients. V lost 0 bases, J lost 3 bases, and 9 bases lay in between. Germline V gene sequence: CDR1 LNHNV, CDR2 YYDKDF (reference sequence). The CDR3 is 14 residues long. TCRdb's copy holds only in-frame clones and misses some; the assay was immunoSEQ multiplex PCR. The sample holds tens of thousands of clones, around 90% seen once. The sequenced sample consisted of PBMCs. The source of this sequence is a woman aged 55-70 years with head and neck cancer. This chain connects TRBV15 to TRBJ2-7, with TRBD2 as a possible D gene (6 bases). The CDR3 DNA sequence: TGTGCCACCAGCAGAGACGGGAGTCTCTACGAGCAGTACTTC. Translating it yields CATSRDGSLYEQYF.